One T cell receptor (beta chain) is described in this entry. This clonotype was observed many times. The antigen it binds to is not known. Base-call qualities are not available, and no considerably larger clone is one nucleotide away. This specimen comes from a study of T cells in Graves' hyperthyroidism and ophthalmopathy (dated by TCRdb to about 2019). Study-level background: Peripheral blood samples were taken at the time of initial diagnosis, prior to any treatment. A discovery cohort of around 100 patients, about 40 with Graves' ophthalmopathy and 57 with stable Graves' hyperthyroidism, was used to find distinguishing TCR V-J signatures. Whether ophthalmopathy could be predicted prospectively was tested in an independent validation cohort made up of 18 to 20 hyperthyroidism patients plus 17 patients who later progressed to ophthalmopathy. The roughly 94 discovery patients were randomly split 7:3 into training and test sets. Thyroid tissue and blood T-cell repertoires from six Graves' hyperthyroidism patients were also compared in the study. After sampling, hyperthyroidism patients received methimazole starting at 30 mg daily, and ophthalmopathy patients received high-dose intravenous methylprednisolone. The paper reports TCR Vbeta CDR3 sequencing of approximately 140 peripheral blood samples: approximately 41 ophthalmopathy, under 85 hyperthyroidism and some 17 progressor patients.

Amplification of TCR beta CDR3 regions was carried out from RNA transcripts. For the first round of RT-PCR on the TCR CDR3, the HTBI primer set was used together with the Qiagen OneStep RT-PCR kit. The libraries were constructed in a second round of multiplex PCR and then size-selected and purified. The libraries were sequenced on an Illumina HiSeq2000 using paired-end 100 bp reads. The authors' pipeline ran thus. SOAPnuke was used to process the raw data, throwing out any read that contained adapters or uncalled bases, had a mean Phred below 15, or lacked an exact constant-primer or identifier match. High-quality paired reads were merged using COPE v1.2.5, and each unique nucleotide sequence was defined as a clonotype. Clonotypes were aligned to IMGT TRBV, TRBD and TRBJ reference segments using MiTCR v1.1. Analysis was restricted to V-J combinations with a frequency above 0.0001, which covered about 99% of repertoires. The TCS score was defined as the ratio of F50 (clonal expansion) to E x V (chaos), calculated using BLOSUM62-based TCRdist between CDR3 peptides within each V-J. Welch's t-statistics and random forest reduced roughly 540 V-J features to about 13, which were used in a naive Bayes classifier (R e1071). TCRdb redid the processing of the public reads, applying fastp at Q25 and MiXCR, and retained in-frame beta chains. Rows merge per CDR3 protein into single entries with the most common DNA and genes. TCRdb's processing, not the study's, gives the V and J calls here. The sample table holds approximately 420,000 distinct CDR3 sequences, of which 14% to 15% were seen once. The ten largest clones take up roughly 33% of the sample.

Graves' hyperthyroidism was defined as stable when no progression to ophthalmopathy occurred over 18 months of follow-up. The hyperthyroidism patients were between 18 and 65 years old and newly diagnosed, with a disease duration of less than 2 months. The study excluded patients with uncontrolled infections, other autoimmune diseases, pregnancy or lactation. Clinical symptoms, serum thyroxine and TRAb, thyroid ultrasound, and orbital computed tomography formed the basis for the diagnoses. PBMCs were isolated from 7.5 to 10 ml of fresh peripheral blood by Ficoll-Paque density gradient centrifugation. Total RNA was extracted with Trizol reagent, and quality was checked on an Agilent 2100 Bioanalyzer. Beyond this particular receptor, the publication reports: A model built on a 13 V-J signature distinguished ophthalmopathy from stable hyperthyroidism, reaching 85% to 90% sensitivity and around 81% specificity in cross-validation and 80%/75% in testing. Blood samples also contained most of the expanded thyroid clonotypes (frequency above 0.001), which suggests that blood repertoires may reflect thyroid immune responses. Sample size was not statistically predetermined, and investigators were not blinded to group allocation. In validation, the model predicted progression to ophthalmopathy with approximately 71% sensitivity and approximately 78% specificity, a median of about 6 months before onset.

This TCR was sampled from a woman aged 25 to 45 with Graves' hyperthyroidism. Sample: blood.

The CDR3 amino acid sequence is: CASNLRGAVYEQYF. The nucleotides are TGTGCCAGCAACCTAAGGGGGGCAGTATACGAGCAGTACTTC. The rearranged chain carries TRBV2 and TRBJ2-7; the D gene is possibly TRBD1 or TRBD2, each agreeing over 6 bases. The CDR3 runs 14 residues from the cysteine to the phenylalanine. The CDR3 DNA has 42 bases and is translated from base 1. The germline ends are 17 bases apart after V is trimmed by 7 bases and J by 4 bases. The germline V gene provides CDR1 SNHLY and CDR2 FYNNEI.